One and the same sample provided the 7 T cell receptor beta chains below, sequenced in a study of Ad26.COV2.S vaccination and SARS-CoV-2 variants. Clones were read by immunoSEQ multiplex PCR, and TCRdb kept only the in-frame ones, dropping some. The sample carries roughly 500,000 clones, around 90% recorded once. Treatment given: 15 to 20 received Ad26.COV2.S at low or high dose, single or two shots; about 5 received placebo; per-sample allocation not given. Material that was analyzed had been drawn on day 63 after the first vaccine or placebo injection. Sequenced material: peripheral blood, taken in a trial of Ad26.COV2.S vaccine versus placebo. Receptors were obtained from a person aged 18 to 65 who received the Ad26.COV2.S COVID-19 vaccine or a placebo.

As concerns this clone: Other DNA sequences within the sample encode an identical CDR3. The genes are TRBV3-1 (or the pseudogene TRBV3-2) and TRBJ2-7, with 10 positions matching TRBD2. J was trimmed by 1 base and V by 5 bases; bases with no gene match: 2. Germline loops: CDR1 LGHDT, CDR2 YNNKEL (reference sequence). The CDR3 runs 14 residues. Written as DNA, the CDR3 is TGTGCCAGCAGCAGGACTAGCGGATCCTACGAGCAGTACTTC. Translating it yields CASSRTSGSYEQYF.

The gene calls are TRBV7-9 and TRBJ1-1; D gene unclear. Between the trimmed V and J ends, which lost 4 bases and 4 bases, there was a span of 13 bases. The CDR3 consists of 14 residues. Germline CDR1 is SEHNR and CDR2 is FQNEAQ (reference sequence). The CDR3 DNA is TGTGCCAGCAGCTCGCCTCGGGGAAGCACTGAAGCTTTCTTT. Translating gives CASSSPRGSTEAFF.

The chain recombines TRBV7-2 with TRBJ2-5; D is possibly TRBD1 or TRBD2 (5 bases each). V lost 5 bases and J lost 9, with 13 bases in between. Germline values: CDR1 SGHTA, CDR2 FQGNSA. This CDR3 region has 12 residues. In DNA form, the CDR3 reads TGTGCCAGCAGCCACCCGGTGGGGGCCCAGTACTTC. This gives the protein CASSHPVGAQYF.

The J gene is TRBJ2-7, the V gene TRBV28, with TRBD2 identical over 10 bases. Trimming removed 1 base from V and 4 bases from J; junction bases left unmatched: 4. Germline V lookup: CDR1 MDHEN, CDR2 SYDVKM. The CDR3 sequence is 15 residues long. The DNA for the CDR3 is TGTGCCAGCAGTTTATTTGGGACTAGCGAGTACGAGCAGTACTTC. This translates into CASSLFGTSEYEQYF.

This clone was counted a single time. The chain uses TRBV28 and TRBJ1-3, with 8 nucleotides matching TRBD1. The CDR3 totals 15 residues. Germline V gene data show CDR1 as MDHEN and CDR2 as SYDVKM. With 3 bases clipped from V and 0 bases from J, the junction kept 1 base outside the gene matches. CDR3: CASSFTGGSGNTIYF. The DNA of the CDR3 is TGTGCCAGCAGTTTTACAGGGGGCTCTGGAAACACCATATATTTT.

The chain links TRBV6-5 to TRBJ1-2; TRBD1 matches 7 bases. CDR1 is MNHEY, CDR2 SVGAGI, per germline. The CDR3 runs to 16 residues. The trim removed 0 bases at V and 5 bases at J, leaving 9 bases unmatched. CDR3: CASSYSRQGGGYGYTF. CDR3 sequence (DNA): TGTGCCAGCAGTTACTCGCGACAGGGAGGTGGTTATGGCTACACCTTC.

This sequence joins TRBV12-3 or TRBV12-4 and TRBJ2-6; D uncertain. Trimming left V 6 bases short and J 1 base short, with 4 bases between. The CDR3 sequence is 13 residues long. The DNA of the CDR3 is TGTGCCAGCAGGCCGTCTGGGGCCAACGTCCTGACTTTC. As protein: CASRPSGANVLTF.